These T cell receptor beta chains were read from a single sample in a study of T-cell reconstitution after alpha-beta-depleted transplantation in children. TCRdb re-derived calls from the PCR reads in MiXCR, one entry per CDR3 protein. The sample contains about 540,000 distinct CDR3 sequences, about a sixth of which appear only once. The material sequenced was PBMCs from the stem cell graft donor, taken from the stem cell graft. The source of these receptors is a human donor who donated a stem cell graft to a child with acute lymphoblastic leukemia. CDR3s include the opening cysteine and the closing phenylalanine or tryptophan. Fields, in order: clone size, J gene, V gene, D gene, CDR3 protein, CDR3 DNA. D genes are given only for firm matches. Rows give clone size only sometimes, using once, few, many, or a class for an expanded clone.

-,TRBJ2-5,TRBV5-1,-,CASSRLRDEYQETQYF,TGCGCCAGCAGTCGCCTCCGGGACGAATACCAAGAGACCCAGTACTTC
few,TRBJ2-1,TRBV6-4,TRBD2,CASSPSGRAEQFF,TGTGCCAGCAGCCCTAGCGGGAGGGCAGAGCAGTTCTTC
-,TRBJ2-7,TRBV5-1,TRBD1,CASSVRDRDFEDEQYF,TGCGCCAGCAGCGTTCGGGACAGGGATTTTGAAGACGAGCAGTACTTC
few,TRBJ2-1,TRBV12-3/TRBV12-4,TRBD2,CASSLRTSGRRAYNEQFF,TGTGCCAGCAGTTTGAGGACTAGCGGGAGAAGGGCCTACAATGAGCAGTTCTTC
-,TRBJ1-1,TRBV12-3/TRBV12-4,-,CASSFSWAEAFF,TGTGCCAGCAGTTTTAGTTGGGCTGAAGCTTTCTTT
-,TRBJ2-3,TRBV20-1,TRBD1,CSATRDRGSHSTDTQYF,TGCAGTGCTACCCGGGACAGGGGTTCCCATAGCACAGATACGCAGTATTTT
few,TRBJ2-7,TRBV5-1,TRBD2,CASSPSREPYEQYF,TGCGCCAGCAGCCCTTCGCGGGAGCCCTACGAGCAGTACTTC
many,TRBJ2-1,TRBV6-5,TRBD1,CASSHDRGRNNEQFF,TGTGCCAGCAGTCACGACAGGGGGCGTAACAATGAGCAGTTCTTC
few,TRBJ2-5,TRBV5-1,-,CASSRSVGQETQYF,TGCGCCAGCAGCCGCTCAGTCGGTCAAGAGACCCAGTACTTC
-,TRBJ2-1,TRBV12-3/TRBV12-4,TRBD2,CASSFERLAGEREQFF,TGTGCCAGCAGTTTTGAAAGACTAGCGGGAGAAAGGGAGCAGTTCTTC
few,TRBJ2-7,TRBV27,-,CATRLAGTSVHEQYF,-
-,TRBJ2-7,TRBV4-1,TRBD1,CASSHQTGSSYEQYF,TGCGCCAGCAGCCATCAGACAGGGAGCTCCTACGAGCAGTACTTC
-,TRBJ2-3,TRBV18,TRBD2,CASSPRSGRAPDTQYF,TGTGCCAGCTCACCACGTAGCGGGAGGGCCCCAGATACGCAGTATTTT
few,TRBJ1-5,TRBV21-1,-,CASSKIGTGHRGPNDQPQHF,TGTGCCAGCAGCAAAATAGGGACAGGGCACAGGGGGCCTAATGATCAGCCCCAGCATTTT
-,TRBJ2-7,TRBV19,-,CASSPTVSYEQYF,TGTGCCAGTAGTCCGACGGTGTCCTACGAGCAGTACTTC
few,TRBJ2-3,TRBV30,TRBD2,CAWSDLAGTDTQYF,TGTGCCTGGAGTGATTTAGCGGGAACAGATACGCAGTATTTT
-,TRBJ1-5,TRBV20-1,-,CSASRDDQPQHF,TGCAGTGCGAGCAGGGACGATCAGCCCCAGCATTTT
-,TRBJ1-2,TRBV7-8,-,CASSLGNPFYGYTF,TGTGCCAGCAGCTTAGGGAACCCTTTTTATGGCTACACCTTC
few,TRBJ1-1,TRBV20-1,-,CSLRAHTEAFF,TGCAGTTTAAGAGCCCACACTGAAGCTTTCTTT
-,TRBJ1-1,TRBV5-1,-,CASSLASSRVREAFF,TGCGCCAGCAGCTTGGCCAGCTCCCGAGTCCGTGAAGCTTTCTTT
many,TRBJ1-1,TRBV6-6,TRBD1,CASTRQGNTEAFF,TGTGCCAGCACCCGACAGGGTAACACTGAAGCTTTCTTT
-,TRBJ2-3,TRBV30,-,CAWSVPTSTDTQYF,TGTGCCTGGAGTGTACCGACTAGCACAGATACGCAGTATTTT
few,TRBJ2-1,TRBV3-1,-,CASSQASSSYNEQFF,TGTGCCAGCAGCCAAGCTTCAAGCTCCTACAATGAGCAGTTCTTC
few,TRBJ2-7,TRBV5-1,TRBD2,CASSLWAGRPTYEQYF,TGCGCCAGCAGCTTGTGGGCCGGGAGGCCTACCTACGAGCAGTACTTC
few,TRBJ2-7,TRBV12-3/TRBV12-4,TRBD1,CASSGGTGRTYEQYF,TGTGCCAGCAGTGGCGGGACAGGGAGAACCTACGAGCAGTACTTC
few,TRBJ2-7,TRBV4-1,-,CASSQARAYEQYF,TGCGCCAGCAGCCAAGCAAGGGCCTACGAGCAGTACTTC
few,TRBJ1-1,TRBV5-1,-,CASSYDPLGTEAFF,TGCGCCAGCAGCTACGACCCTCTGGGCACTGAAGCTTTCTTT